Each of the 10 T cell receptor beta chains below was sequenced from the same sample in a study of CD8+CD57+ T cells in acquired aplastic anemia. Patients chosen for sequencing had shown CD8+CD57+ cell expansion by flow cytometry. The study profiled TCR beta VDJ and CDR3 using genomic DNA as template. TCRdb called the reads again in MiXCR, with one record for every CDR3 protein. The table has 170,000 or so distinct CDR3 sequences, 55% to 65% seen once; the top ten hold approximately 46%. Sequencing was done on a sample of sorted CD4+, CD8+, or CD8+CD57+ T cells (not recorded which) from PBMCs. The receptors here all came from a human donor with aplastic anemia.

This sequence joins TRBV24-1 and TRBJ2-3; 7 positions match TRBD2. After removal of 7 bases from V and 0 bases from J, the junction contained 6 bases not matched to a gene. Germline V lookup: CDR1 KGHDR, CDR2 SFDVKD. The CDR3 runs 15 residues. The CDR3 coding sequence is TGTGCCACCAGGGAGGCGGGGGTTAGCACAGATACGCAGTATTTT. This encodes CATREAGVSTDTQYF.

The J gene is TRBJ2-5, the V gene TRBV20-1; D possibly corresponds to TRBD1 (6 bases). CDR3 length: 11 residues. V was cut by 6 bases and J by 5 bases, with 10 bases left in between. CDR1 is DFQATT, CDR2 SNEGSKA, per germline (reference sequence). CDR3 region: CSARRGETQYF. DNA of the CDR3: TGCAGTGCCCGAAGGGGGGAGACCCAGTACTTC.

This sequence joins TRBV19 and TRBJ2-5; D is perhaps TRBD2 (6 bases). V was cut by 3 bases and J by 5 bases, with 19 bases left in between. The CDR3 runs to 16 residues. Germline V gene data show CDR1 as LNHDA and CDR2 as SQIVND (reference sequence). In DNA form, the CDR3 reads TGTGCCAGTAGTATTTACCTGCCAGGGAGGAGGGAGACCCAGTACTTC. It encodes CASSIYLPGRRETQYF.

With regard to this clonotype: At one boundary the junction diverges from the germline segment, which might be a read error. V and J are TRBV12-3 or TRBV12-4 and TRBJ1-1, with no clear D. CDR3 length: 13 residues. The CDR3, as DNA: TGTGCCAGCAGTCCGGGCCTGAACGCTGAAGCTTTCTTT. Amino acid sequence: CASSPGLNAEAFF.

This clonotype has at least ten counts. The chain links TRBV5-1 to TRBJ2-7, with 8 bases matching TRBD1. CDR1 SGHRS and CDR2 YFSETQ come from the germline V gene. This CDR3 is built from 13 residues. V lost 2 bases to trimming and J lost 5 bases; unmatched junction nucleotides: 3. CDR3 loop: CASSFQTGDEQYF. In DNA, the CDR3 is TGCGCCAGCAGCTTTCAGACAGGGGACGAGCAGTACTTC.

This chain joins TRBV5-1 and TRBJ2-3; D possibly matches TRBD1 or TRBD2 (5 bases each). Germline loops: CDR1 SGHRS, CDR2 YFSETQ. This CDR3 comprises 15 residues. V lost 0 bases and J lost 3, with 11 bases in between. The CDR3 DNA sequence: TGCGCCAGCAGCTTGGAGGGACGGCGTACAGATACGCAGTATTTT. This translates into CASSLEGRRTDTQYF.

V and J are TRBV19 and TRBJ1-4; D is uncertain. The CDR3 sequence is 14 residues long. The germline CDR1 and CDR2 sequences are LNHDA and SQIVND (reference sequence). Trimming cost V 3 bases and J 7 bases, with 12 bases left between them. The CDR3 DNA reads TGTGCCAGTAGTATGGATCGCTCTATTGAAAAACTGTTTTTT. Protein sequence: CASSMDRSIEKLFF.

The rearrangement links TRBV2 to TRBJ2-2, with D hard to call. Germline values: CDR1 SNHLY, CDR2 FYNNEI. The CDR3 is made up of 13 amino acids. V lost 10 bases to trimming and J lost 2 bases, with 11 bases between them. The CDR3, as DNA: TGTGCCAAATCCAACTCCAACACCGGGGAGCTGTTTTTT. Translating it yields CAKSNSNTGELFF.

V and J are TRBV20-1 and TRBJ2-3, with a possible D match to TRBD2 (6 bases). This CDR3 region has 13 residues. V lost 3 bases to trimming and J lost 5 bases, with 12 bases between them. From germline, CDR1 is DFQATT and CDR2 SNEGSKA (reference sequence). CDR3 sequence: CSARGGFEDTQYF. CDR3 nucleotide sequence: TGCAGTGCTAGGGGGGGATTCGAAGATACGCAGTATTTT.

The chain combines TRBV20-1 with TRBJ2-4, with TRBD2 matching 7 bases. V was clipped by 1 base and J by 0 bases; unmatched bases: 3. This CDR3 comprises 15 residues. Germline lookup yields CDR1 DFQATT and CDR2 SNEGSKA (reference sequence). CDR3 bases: TGCAGTGCTAGAGTACTAGCGCTAGCCAAAAACATTCAGTACTTC. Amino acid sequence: CSARVLALAKNIQYF.